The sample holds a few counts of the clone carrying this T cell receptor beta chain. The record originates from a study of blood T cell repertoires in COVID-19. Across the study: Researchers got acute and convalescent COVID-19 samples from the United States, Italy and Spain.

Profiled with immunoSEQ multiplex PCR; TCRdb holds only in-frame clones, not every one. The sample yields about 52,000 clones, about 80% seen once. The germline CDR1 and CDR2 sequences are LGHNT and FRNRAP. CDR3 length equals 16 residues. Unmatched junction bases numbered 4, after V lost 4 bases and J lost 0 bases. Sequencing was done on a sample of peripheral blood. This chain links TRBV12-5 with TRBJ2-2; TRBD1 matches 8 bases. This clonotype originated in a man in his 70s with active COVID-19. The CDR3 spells CASGSSTGANTGELFF. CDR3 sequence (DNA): TGTGCTAGTGGTTCATCGACAGGGGCGAACACCGGGGAGCTGTTTTTT.